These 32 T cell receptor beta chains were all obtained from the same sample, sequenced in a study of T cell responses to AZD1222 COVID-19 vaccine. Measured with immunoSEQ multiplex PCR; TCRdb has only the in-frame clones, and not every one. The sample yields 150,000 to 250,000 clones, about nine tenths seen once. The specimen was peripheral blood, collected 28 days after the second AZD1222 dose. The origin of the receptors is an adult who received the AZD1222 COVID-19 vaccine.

CDR3 bases: TGTGCCAGTAGATGGAGGGGGGCACAGGACAGGAACACTGAAGCTTTCTTT. Encoded protein: CASRWRGAQDRNTEAFF. The V gene is TRBV19, the J gene TRBJ1-1, with D tentatively TRBD1 (6 bases). Trimming removed 6 bases at V and 1 base at J, with 21 bases between. The germline gives CDR1 LNHDA, CDR2 SQIVND (reference sequence). The CDR3 is 17 residues long.

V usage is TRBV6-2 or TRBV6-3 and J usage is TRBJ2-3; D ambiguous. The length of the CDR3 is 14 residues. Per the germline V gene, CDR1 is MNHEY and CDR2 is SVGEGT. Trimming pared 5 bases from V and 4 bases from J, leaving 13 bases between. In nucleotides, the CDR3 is TGTGCCAGCAGTCCACGGCAAGTCTCAGATACGCAGTATTTT. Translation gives CASSPRQVSDTQYF.

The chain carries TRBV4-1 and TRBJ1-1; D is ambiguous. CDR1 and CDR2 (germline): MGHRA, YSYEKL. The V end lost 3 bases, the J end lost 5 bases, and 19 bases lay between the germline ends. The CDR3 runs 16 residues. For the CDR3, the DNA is TGCGCCAGCAGCCACTTTTTCGGCCGACCAGAAACTGAAGCTTTCTTT. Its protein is CASSHFFGRPETEAFF.

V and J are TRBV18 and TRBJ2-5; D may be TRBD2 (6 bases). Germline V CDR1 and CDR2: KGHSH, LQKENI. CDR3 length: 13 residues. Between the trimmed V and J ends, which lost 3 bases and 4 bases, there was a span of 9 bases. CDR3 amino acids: CASSPRRGETQYF. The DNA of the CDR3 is TGTGCCAGCTCACCTAGGAGGGGAGAGACCCAGTACTTC.

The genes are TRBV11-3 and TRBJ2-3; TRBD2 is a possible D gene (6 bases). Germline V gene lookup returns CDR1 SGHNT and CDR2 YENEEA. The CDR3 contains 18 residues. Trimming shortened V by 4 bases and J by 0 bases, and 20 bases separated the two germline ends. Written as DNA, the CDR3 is TGTGCCAGCAGCTCGATCCTCAGATTCGGGGGAAGCACAGATACGCAGTATTTT. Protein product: CASSSILRFGGSTDTQYF.

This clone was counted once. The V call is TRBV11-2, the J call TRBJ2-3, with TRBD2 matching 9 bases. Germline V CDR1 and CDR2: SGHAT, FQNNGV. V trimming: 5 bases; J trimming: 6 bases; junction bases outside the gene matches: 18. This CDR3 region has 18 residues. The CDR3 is CASSLTRGASGASDTQYF. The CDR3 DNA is TGTGCCAGCAGCCTGACGAGGGGGGCTAGCGGGGCTTCTGATACGCAGTATTTT.

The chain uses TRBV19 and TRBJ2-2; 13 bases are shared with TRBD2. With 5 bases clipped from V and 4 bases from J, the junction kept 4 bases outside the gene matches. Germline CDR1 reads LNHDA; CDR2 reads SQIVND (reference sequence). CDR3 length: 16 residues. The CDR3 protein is CASSVRTSGSTGELFF. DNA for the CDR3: TGTGCCAGTAGTGTCAGGACTAGCGGGAGCACCGGGGAGCTGTTTTTT.

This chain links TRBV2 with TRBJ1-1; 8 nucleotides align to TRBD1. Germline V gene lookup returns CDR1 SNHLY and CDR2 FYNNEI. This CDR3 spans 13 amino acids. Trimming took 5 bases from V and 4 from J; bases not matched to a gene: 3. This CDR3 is CASSPQGATEAFF. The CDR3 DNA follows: TGTGCCAGCAGTCCCCAGGGGGCCACTGAAGCTTTCTTT. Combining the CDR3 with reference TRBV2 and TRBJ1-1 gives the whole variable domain EPEVTQTPSHQVTQMGQEVILRCVPISNHLYFYWYRQILGQKVEFLVSFYNNEISEKSEIFDDQFSVERPDGSNFTLKIRSTKLEDSAMYFCASSPQGATEAFFGQGTRLTVV.

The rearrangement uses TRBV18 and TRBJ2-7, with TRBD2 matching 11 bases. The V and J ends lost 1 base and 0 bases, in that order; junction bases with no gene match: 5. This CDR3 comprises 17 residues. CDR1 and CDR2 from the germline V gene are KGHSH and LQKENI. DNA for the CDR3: TGTGCCAGCTCACCACAGGCTAGCGGGAGGAGCTCCTACGAGCAGTACTTC. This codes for CASSPQASGRSSYEQYF.

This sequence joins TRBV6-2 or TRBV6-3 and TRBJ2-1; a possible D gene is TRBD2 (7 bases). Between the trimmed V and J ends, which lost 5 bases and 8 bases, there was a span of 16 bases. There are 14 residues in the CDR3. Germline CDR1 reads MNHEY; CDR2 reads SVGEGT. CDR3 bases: TGTGCCAGCAGTCCCTCCCTCGGGGGGCATGAGCAGTTCTTC. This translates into CASSPSLGGHEQFF.

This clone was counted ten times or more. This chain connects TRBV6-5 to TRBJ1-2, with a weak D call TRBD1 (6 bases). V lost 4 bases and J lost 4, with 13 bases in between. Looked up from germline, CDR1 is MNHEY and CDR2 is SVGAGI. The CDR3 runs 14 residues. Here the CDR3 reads CASSSRGGFYGYTF. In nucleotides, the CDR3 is TGTGCCAGCAGTTCTAGGGGGGGCTTCTATGGCTACACCTTC.

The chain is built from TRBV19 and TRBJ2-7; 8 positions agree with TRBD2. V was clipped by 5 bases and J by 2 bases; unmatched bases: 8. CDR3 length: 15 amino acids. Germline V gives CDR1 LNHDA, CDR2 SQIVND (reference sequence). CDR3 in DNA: TGTGCCAGTAGTGTGGTAGGAGCGGGGGCCTACGAGCAGTACTTC. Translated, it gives CASSVVGAGAYEQYF. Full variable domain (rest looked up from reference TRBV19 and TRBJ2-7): DGGITQSPKYLFRKEGQNVTLSCEQNLNHDAMYWYRQDPGQGLRLIYYSQIVNDFQKGDIAEGYSVSREKKESFPLTVTSAQKNPTAFYLCASSVVGAGAYEQYFGPGTRLTVT.

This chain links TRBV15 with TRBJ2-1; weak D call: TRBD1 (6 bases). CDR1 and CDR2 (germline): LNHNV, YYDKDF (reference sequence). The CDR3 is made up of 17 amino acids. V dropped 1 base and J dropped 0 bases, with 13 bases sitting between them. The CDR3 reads CATSRAGQKGSYNEQFF. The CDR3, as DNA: TGTGCCACCAGCAGAGCCGGACAGAAGGGCTCCTACAATGAGCAGTTCTTC.

The CDR3, as DNA: TGCGCCAGCAGCCAAGCCCGGACAGTTTCCACCTACGAGCAGTACTTC. Encoded protein: CASSQARTVSTYEQYF. This chain links TRBV4-1 with TRBJ2-7, with D possibly being TRBD1 (6 bases). Trimming removed 1 base at V and 2 bases at J, with 15 bases between. This CDR3 has 16 residues. The germline V gene encodes CDR1 MGHRA and CDR2 YSYEKL.

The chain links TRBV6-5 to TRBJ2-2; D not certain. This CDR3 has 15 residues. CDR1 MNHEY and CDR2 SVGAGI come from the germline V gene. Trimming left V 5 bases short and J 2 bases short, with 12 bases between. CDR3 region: CASSLRQANTGELFF. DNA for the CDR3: TGTGCCAGCAGTCTGCGACAAGCAAACACCGGGGAGCTGTTTTTT.

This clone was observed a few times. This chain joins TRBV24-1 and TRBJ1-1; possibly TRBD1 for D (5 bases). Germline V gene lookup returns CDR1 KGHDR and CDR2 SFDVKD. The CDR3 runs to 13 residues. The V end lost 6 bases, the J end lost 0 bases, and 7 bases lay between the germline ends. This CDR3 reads CATSSRVNTEAFF. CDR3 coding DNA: TGTGCCACCAGTTCCAGGGTGAACACTGAAGCTTTCTTT.

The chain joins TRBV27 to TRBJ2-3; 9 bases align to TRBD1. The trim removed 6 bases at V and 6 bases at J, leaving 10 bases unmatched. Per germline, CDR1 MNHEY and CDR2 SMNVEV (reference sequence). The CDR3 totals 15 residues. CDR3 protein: CASRRDRGILDTQYF. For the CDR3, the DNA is TGTGCCAGCAGACGAGACAGGGGGATTCTGGATACGCAGTATTTT.

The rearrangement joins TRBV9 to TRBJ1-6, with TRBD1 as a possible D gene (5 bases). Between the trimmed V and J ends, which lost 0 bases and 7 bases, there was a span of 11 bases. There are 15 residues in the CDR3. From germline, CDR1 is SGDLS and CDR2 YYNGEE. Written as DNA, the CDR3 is TGTGCCAGCAGCGTAGGGCAGGGAAAGAATTCACCCCTCCACTTT. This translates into CASSVGQGKNSPLHF.

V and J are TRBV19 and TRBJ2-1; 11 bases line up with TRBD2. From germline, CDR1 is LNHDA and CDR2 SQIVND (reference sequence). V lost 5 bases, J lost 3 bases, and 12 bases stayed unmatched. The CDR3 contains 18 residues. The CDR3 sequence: CASSQLVSGTSGYNEQFF. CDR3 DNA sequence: TGTGCCAGTAGTCAGCTTGTTTCCGGGACTAGCGGCTACAATGAGCAGTTCTTC. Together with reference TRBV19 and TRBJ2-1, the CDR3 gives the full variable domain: DGGITQSPKYLFRKEGQNVTLSCEQNLNHDAMYWYRQDPGQGLRLIYYSQIVNDFQKGDIAEGYSVSREKKESFPLTVTSAQKNPTAFYLCASSQLVSGTSGYNEQFFGPGTRLTVL.

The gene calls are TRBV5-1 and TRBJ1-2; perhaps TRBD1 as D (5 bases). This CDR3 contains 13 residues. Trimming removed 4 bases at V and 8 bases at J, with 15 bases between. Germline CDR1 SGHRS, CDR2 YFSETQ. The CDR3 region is CASSVTGGSGYTF. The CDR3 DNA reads TGCGCCAGCAGCGTAACAGGAGGCTCGGGCTACACCTTC.

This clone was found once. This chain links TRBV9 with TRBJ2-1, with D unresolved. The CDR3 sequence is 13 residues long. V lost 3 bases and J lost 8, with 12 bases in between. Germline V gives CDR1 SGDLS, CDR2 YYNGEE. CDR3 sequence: CASSAPSGHEQFF. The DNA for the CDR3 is TGTGCCAGCAGCGCACCCTCGGGCCATGAGCAGTTCTTC.

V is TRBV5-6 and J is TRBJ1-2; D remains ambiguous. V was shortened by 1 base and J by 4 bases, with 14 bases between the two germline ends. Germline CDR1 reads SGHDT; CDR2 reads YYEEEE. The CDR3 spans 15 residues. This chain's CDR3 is CASSLSGWEVYGYTF. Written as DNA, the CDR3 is TGTGCCAGCAGCTTGTCCGGATGGGAGGTCTATGGCTACACCTTC.

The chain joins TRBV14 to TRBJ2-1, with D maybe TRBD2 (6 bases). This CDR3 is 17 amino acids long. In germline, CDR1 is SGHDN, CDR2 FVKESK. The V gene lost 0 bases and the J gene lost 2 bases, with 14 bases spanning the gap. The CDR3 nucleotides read TGTGCCAGCAGCCAAGAGGGAGGACCTCTTGCCTACAATGAGCAGTTCTTC. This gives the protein CASSQEGGPLAYNEQFF.

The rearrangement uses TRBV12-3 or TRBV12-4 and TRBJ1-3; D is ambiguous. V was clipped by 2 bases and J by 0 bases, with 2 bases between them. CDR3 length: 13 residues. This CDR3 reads CASSLNSGNTIYF. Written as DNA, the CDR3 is TGTGCCAGCAGTTTAAACTCTGGAAACACCATATATTTT.

The DNA for the CDR3 is TGTGCCAGCAGCTCCACGACAGGGAGCTCCTACAATGAGCAGTTCTTC. Protein sequence: CASSSTTGSSYNEQFF. J is TRBJ2-1 and V is TRBV11-2; 7 bases fit TRBD1. The ends lost 4 bases at V and 0 bases at J; junction bases unmatched: 6. The germline CDR1 and CDR2 sequences are SGHAT and FQNNGV. The CDR3 totals 16 residues.

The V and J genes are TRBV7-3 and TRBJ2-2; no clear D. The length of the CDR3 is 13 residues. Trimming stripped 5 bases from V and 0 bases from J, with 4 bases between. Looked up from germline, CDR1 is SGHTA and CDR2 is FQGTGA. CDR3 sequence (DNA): TGTGCCAGCAGCCCGGCGAACACCGGGGAGCTGTTTTTT. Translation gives CASSPANTGELFF. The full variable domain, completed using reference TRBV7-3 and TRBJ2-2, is GAGVSQTPSNKVTEKGKYVELRCDPISGHTALYWYRQSLGQGPEFLIYFQGTGAADDSGLPNDRFFAVRPEGSVSTLKIQRTERGDSAVYLCASSPANTGELFFGEGSRLTVL.

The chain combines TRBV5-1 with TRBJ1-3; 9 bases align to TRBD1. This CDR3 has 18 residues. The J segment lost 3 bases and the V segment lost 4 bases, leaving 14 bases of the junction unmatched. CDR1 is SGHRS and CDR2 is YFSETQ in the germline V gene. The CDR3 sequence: CASSIRATGGLGGNTIYF. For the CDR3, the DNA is TGCGCCAGCAGCATCCGGGCGACAGGGGGACTGGGTGGAAACACCATATATTTT.

CDR3 nucleotide sequence: TGTGCCAGCTCACCGGGCGGTTACGAGCAGTACTTC. This gives the protein CASSPGGYEQYF. The chain joins TRBV18 to TRBJ2-7; D gene uncertain. V was trimmed by 3 bases and J by 4 bases, leaving 7 bases between them. Per the germline V gene, CDR1 is KGHSH and CDR2 is LQKENI. The CDR3 length is 12 residues.

The CDR3 is CASSLEGTGGLFF. The CDR3 coding sequence is TGTGCCAGCAGCTTAGAAGGGACAGGTGGGCTGTTTTTT. The V call is TRBV7-9, the J call TRBJ1-4; 8 bases line up with TRBD1. Germline values: CDR1 SEHNR, CDR2 FQNEAQ (reference sequence). This CDR3 has 13 residues. With V trimmed by 1 base and J by 14 bases, 6 bases remained unmatched.

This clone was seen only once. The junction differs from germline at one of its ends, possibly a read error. CDR3 loop: CASRQESTVRGSPLHF. CDR3 nucleotides: TGCGCCAGCAGACAAGAATCGACAGTAAGGGGATCACCCCTCCACTTT. V usage is TRBV4-1 and J usage is TRBJ1-6, with a tentative D call TRBD1 (5 bases). Germline CDR1 MGHRA, CDR2 YSYEKL. The CDR3 length is 16 residues.

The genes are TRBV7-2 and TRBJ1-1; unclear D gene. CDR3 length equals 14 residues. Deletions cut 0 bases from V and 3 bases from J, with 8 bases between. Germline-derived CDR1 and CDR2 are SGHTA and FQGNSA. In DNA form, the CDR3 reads TGTGCCAGCAGCTTAGCCCATGTGTACACTGAAGCTTTCTTT. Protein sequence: CASSLAHVYTEAFF.

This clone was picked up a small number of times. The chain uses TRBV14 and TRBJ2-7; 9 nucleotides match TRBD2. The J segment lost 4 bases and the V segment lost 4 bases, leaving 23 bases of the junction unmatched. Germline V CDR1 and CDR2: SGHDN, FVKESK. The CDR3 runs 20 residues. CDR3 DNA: TGTGCCAGCAGCCCCATTACCCTCTGGGGTAGCGGGAGAGGGCGTTACGAGCAGTACTTC. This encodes CASSPITLWGSGRGRYEQYF.